These T cell receptor beta chains were read from a single sample in a study of T cell repertoires in cytomegalovirus infection. These receptors' antigens are unknown. TCRdb re-called the reads with MiXCR, one entry per CDR3 protein. This sample has roughly 990,000 distinct CDR3 sequences; approximately 30% occur once, and the top ten carry 13%. The material sequenced was cultured CD8+ T cells from PBMCs, taken from culture after CMV antigen stimulation. Receptors were obtained from a human donor in good health (CMV status not recorded). Some clones in this sample may be carry-over from other donors' samples. CDR3s include the opening cysteine and the closing phenylalanine or tryptophan. Fields, in order: D gene, clone size, J gene, V gene, CDR3 protein, CDR3 DNA. D genes are given only for firm matches. Expanded clones are given a class, and other clones once, few, many or no size at all.

>NA|few|TRBJ1-1|TRBV19
CASSPPWVDTEAFF
TGTGCCAGTAGTCCTCCTTGGGTGGACACTGAAGCTTTCTTT
>TRBD2|NA|TRBJ2-1|TRBV6-8
CVTFPGGADEQFF
TGTGTCACGTTCCCCGGGGGGGCAGATGAGCAGTTCTTC
>NA|few|TRBJ1-2|TRBV7-9
CASSLGGRPTNYGYTF
TGTGCCAGCAGCTTAGGAGGCAGACCGACTAACTATGGCTACACCTTC
>TRBD1|NA|TRBJ1-1|TRBV6-1
CASSQDLTGRGAFF
TGTGCCAGCAGTCAAGACCTGACAGGGCGGGGAGCTTTCTTT
>NA|NA|TRBJ1-2|TRBV7-8
CASSFPYSFGYTF
TGTGCCAGCAGCTTCCCCTACAGTTTCGGCTACACCTTC
>NA|NA|TRBJ1-2|TRBV12-3/TRBV12-4
CASSSNGYTF
TGTGCCAGCAGTTCGAATGGCTACACCTTC
>TRBD1|few|TRBJ1-1|TRBV10-2
CATEDREYTEAFF
TGCGCCACTGAGGACAGGGAGTACACTGAAGCTTTCTTT
>TRBD1|NA|TRBJ2-5|TRBV24-1
CATSDSGQEETQYF
TGTGCCACCAGTGACTCCGGACAGGAGGAGACCCAGTACTTC
>NA|NA|TRBJ2-7|TRBV6-5
CASSYGQLYEQYF
TGTGCCAGCAGTTACGGACAACTCTACGAGCAGTACTTC
>TRBD1|NA|TRBJ2-1|TRBV5-1
CASSYDGTGNEQFF
TGCGCCAGCAGCTACGATGGGACAGGTAATGAGCAGTTCTTC
>NA|once|TRBJ1-5|TRBV28
CASSFIRSRQPQHF
TGTGCCAGCAGTTTCATCAGGAGCCGTCAGCCCCAGCATTTT
>NA|NA|TRBJ2-7|TRBV5-6
CASSLSDSSYEQYF
TGTGCCAGCAGCTTGTCCGACAGCTCCTACGAGCAGTACTTC
>NA|few|TRBJ1-1|TRBV7-9
CASSLGKVAQNTEAFF
TGTGCCAGCAGCTTAGGAAAGGTTGCACAGAACACTGAAGCTTTCTTT
>NA|few|TRBJ2-3|TRBV7-8
CASSLNVQGGMTDTQYF
TGTGCCAGCAGCTTAAATGTTCAGGGGGGGATGACAGATACGCAGTATTTT
>NA|few|TRBJ1-2|TRBV28
CASFKAGYYGYTF
TGTGCCTCTTTTAAGGCAGGATACTATGGCTACACCTTC
>TRBD2|NA|TRBJ2-1|TRBV6-2/TRBV6-3
CASSYPSLAGGRIEQFF
TGTGCCAGCAGTTACCCCTCCTTAGCGGGGGGGCGGATTGAGCAGTTCTTC
>NA|many|TRBJ2-2|TRBV7-9
CASSLALGPKNTGELFF
TGTGCCAGCAGCTTAGCGCTTGGGCCCAAGAACACCGGGGAGCTGTTTTTT
>TRBD1|few|TRBJ2-3|TRBV7-7
CASSQEWTGGTDTQYF
TGTGCTAGCAGCCAGGAATGGACAGGAGGCACAGATACGCAGTATTTT
>NA|NA|TRBJ2-5|TRBV11-2
CASSLELMSRKETQYF
TGTGCCAGCAGCTTAGAACTCATGTCCCGTAAAGAGACCCAGTACTTC
>NA|few|TRBJ1-2|TRBV7-9
CASSLPGGIYGYTF
TGTGCCAGCAGCTTACCGGGTGGAATATATGGCTACACCTTC
>NA|NA|TRBJ2-7|TRBV28
CASSWQNSYEQYF
TGTGCCAGCAGTTGGCAGAACTCCTACGAGCAGTACTTC
>NA|NA|TRBJ2-2|TRBV7-6
CASSQKGPTNTGELFF
TGTGCCAGCAGCCAAAAGGGGCCAACGAACACCGGGGAGCTGTTTTTT
>NA|NA|TRBJ1-5|TRBV19
CASSLLSGEPQHF
TGTGCCAGTAGTCTCCTAAGTGGTGAGCCCCAGCATTTT
>NA|NA|TRBJ2-3|TRBV27
CASSSTTARGQDTQYF
TGTGCCAGCAGTTCCACCACCGCTCGGGGGCAAGATACGCAGTATTTT
>NA|NA|TRBJ2-6|TRBV6-1
CASWMDSPRNVLTF
TGTGCCTCTTGGATGGACAGTCCTCGCAACGTCCTGACTTTC
>NA|NA|TRBJ1-1|TRBV6-2/TRBV6-3
CASSYIRTEAFF
TGTGCCAGCAGCTATATTCGCACTGAAGCTTTCTTT
>TRBD2|NA|TRBJ2-3|TRBV6-6
CASSYFGGDTDTQYF
TGTGCCAGCAGTTACTTCGGGGGGGACACAGATACGCAGTATTTT
>NA|NA|TRBJ2-3|TRBV15
CATSRERGVTDTQYF
TGTGCCACCAGCAGAGAGCGGGGCGTCACAGATACGCAGTATTTT
>NA|few|TRBJ2-1|TRBV4-1
CASSLLWGTSINEQFF
TGCGCCAGCAGCCTTCTCTGGGGGACCTCTATCAATGAGCAGTTCTTC
>TRBD2|few|TRBJ2-5|TRBV29-1
CSGSNSGRGQETQYF
TGCAGCGGATCGAATTCCGGGCGGGGGCAAGAGACCCAGTACTTC
>TRBD1|many|TRBJ1-5|TRBV27
CASRTGGQPQHF
TGTGCCAGCAGGACAGGGGGTCAGCCCCAGCATTTT
>NA|NA|TRBJ1-1|TRBV15
CATTVIGASGNTEAFF
TGTGCCACCACGGTAATTGGGGCCTCGGGGAACACTGAAGCTTTCTTT
>NA|many|TRBJ1-6|TRBV7-6
CASSLARDGHNSPLHF
TGTGCCAGCAGCTTAGCCCGGGACGGTCATAATTCACCCCTCCACTTT
>TRBD2|NA|TRBJ2-1|TRBV6-6
CASRDFGTSGKNEQFF
TGTGCCAGCAGAGACTTTGGGACTAGCGGGAAAAATGAGCAGTTCTTC
>NA|NA|TRBJ1-2|TRBV12-3/TRBV12-4
CASSLRGADYGYTF
TGTGCCAGCAGTTTAAGGGGCGCGGACTATGGCTACACCTTC
>TRBD1|NA|TRBJ2-1|TRBV28
CASSLGRTGLTNNEQFF
TGTGCCAGCAGTTTAGGCCGGACAGGTTTAACCAACAATGAGCAGTTCTTC
>NA|few|TRBJ2-7|TRBV5-1
CASSLLMYPFLGRGSYEQYF
TGCGCCAGCAGCTTGTTAATGTACCCGTTCCTCGGTCGGGGGAGCTACGAGCAGTACTTC
>TRBD2|NA|TRBJ2-4|TRBV27
CASSFLTPGLAGGLAKNIQYF
TGTGCCAGCAGTTTTCTTACCCCGGGACTAGCGGGGGGCCTAGCCAAAAACATTCAGTACTTC
>NA|few|TRBJ2-7|TRBV7-9
CASSFPNSVEQYF
TGTGCCAGCAGCTTCCCTAACTCTGTCGAGCAGTACTTC
>NA|NA|TRBJ2-1|TRBV12-3/TRBV12-4
CASSFWQGDYNEQFF
TGTGCCAGCAGTTTTTGGCAGGGCGACTACAATGAGCAGTTCTTC
>TRBD1|many|TRBJ2-7|TRBV7-2
CASSRTGNEQYF
TGTGCCAGCAGCCGGACAGGGAACGAGCAGTACTTC
>TRBD1|few|TRBJ1-1|TRBV7-4
CASSEMTGGNTEAFF
TGTGCCAGCAGCGAGATGACAGGGGGGAACACTGAAGCTTTCTTT
>TRBD1|NA|TRBJ1-2|TRBV7-9
CASSYGDSQTNYGYTF
TGTGCCAGCAGCTACGGGGACAGCCAAACTAACTATGGCTACACCTTC
>TRBD1|few|TRBJ2-1|TRBV27
CASSSRTGTTNEQFF
TGTGCCAGCAGTTCCCGGACAGGTACCACGAATGAGCAGTTCTTC
>NA|NA|TRBJ2-1|TRBV7-6
CASSLLPGSGERDEQFF
TGTGCCAGCAGCTTGCTTCCGGGCTCGGGGGAGAGGGATGAGCAGTTCTTC